The present entry profiles one T cell receptor (beta chain) with its context. Its antigen is not identified. V was cut by 3 bases and J by 4 bases, with 3 bases left in between. Germline V gene data show CDR1 as PRHDT and CDR2 as FYEKMQ (reference sequence). This CDR3 has 11 amino acids. The sample is drawn from a study of graft-versus-host responses after intestinal transplantation. For the study at large: All recipients got anti-thymocyte globulin induction, then tacrolimus and steroids for approximately three years.

Study observations and caveats: Recipient-marrow GvH clones were detected, some having first appeared in ileum or blood.

This table comes from immunoSEQ multiplex PCR, and its TCRdb copy is limited to in-frame clones, with some not included. The data hold fewer than 130,000 clones, with 85% to 95% observed a single time. The source was unstimulated CD8+ T cells sorted from spleen or lymph node cells, collected before intestinal transplant. This sequence joins TRBV13 and TRBJ2-5; D gene uncertain. The origin of this receptor is a human donor who received an intestinal transplant. The CDR3 loop is CASSFLETQYF. The CDR3 bases are TGTGCCAGCAGCTTCTTAGAGACCCAGTACTTC.